The 6 T cell receptor beta chains presented below share a single source sample, sequenced in a study of blood T cell repertoires in COVID-19. Here immunoSEQ multiplex PCR was the method, and the copy in TCRdb shows in-frame clones only, minus some. Among roughly 200,000 clones listed, 86% were seen once. Sequencing input: PBMCs or T cells enriched from blood (not recorded which). These receptor sequences come from a man aged 35-49 years with acute COVID-19.

V and J are TRBV15 and TRBJ1-3; D call uncertain. The V gene's germline CDR1 is LNHNV and CDR2 YYDKDF (reference sequence). Trimming stripped 8 bases from V and 4 bases from J, with 12 bases between. The CDR3 length is 13 residues. The CDR3 sequence is CATEGSGGNTIYF. The DNA of the CDR3 is TGTGCCACCGAAGGGTCGGGAGGAAACACCATATATTTT. Drawing the rest from reference TRBV15 and TRBJ1-3, the complete variable domain is DAMVIQNPRYQVTQFGKPVTLSCSQTLNHNVMYWYQQKSSQAPKLLFHYYDKDFNNEADTPDNFQSRRPNTSFCFLDIRSPGLGDTAMYLCATEGSGGNTIYFGEGSWLTVV.

V is TRBV11-2 and J is TRBJ2-1, with TRBD2 identical over 13 bases. Looked up from germline, CDR1 is SGHAT and CDR2 is FQNNGV. V was clipped by 3 bases and J by 8 bases; unmatched bases: 7. The CDR3 covers 16 residues. Here the CDR3 reads CASSFDGLAGVYEQFF. The CDR3 nucleotides are TGTGCCAGCAGCTTCGACGGACTAGCGGGAGTGTATGAGCAGTTCTTC.

This chain joins TRBV6-5 and TRBJ2-5; 10 nucleotides agree with TRBD1. This CDR3 has 15 residues. Germline trimming cut 11 bases from V and 3 bases from J; bases unmatched to any gene: 12. Germline-derived CDR1 and CDR2 are MNHEY and SVGAGI. For the CDR3, the DNA is TGTGCCTGCCGGGACAGGGGCCTTCCCAAAGAGACCCAGTACTTC. This sequence encodes CACRDRGLPKETQYF.

The chain is built from TRBV9 and TRBJ2-5, with 9 positions matching TRBD2. V lost 3 bases, J lost 2 bases, and 5 bases stayed unmatched. Germline loops: CDR1 SGDLS, CDR2 YYNGEE. The CDR3 extends over 15 amino acids. The chain's CDR3 is CASSAGTSNQETQYF. For the CDR3, the DNA is TGTGCCAGCAGCGCCGGGACTAGCAATCAAGAGACCCAGTACTTC. Full variable domain (missing parts from reference TRBV9 and TRBJ2-5): DSGVTQTPKHLITATGQRVTLRCSPRSGDLSVYWYQQSLDQGLQFLIQYYNGEERAKGNILERFSAQQFPDLHSELNLSSLELGDSALYFCASSAGTSNQETQYFGPGTRLLVL.

The chain combines TRBV7-2 with TRBJ2-7; tentative D call: TRBD1 (5 bases). Trimming took 1 base from V and 9 from J, leaving 10 bases between them. The CDR3 sequence is 12 residues long. CDR1 is SGHTA and CDR2 is FQGNSA in the germline V gene. The CDR3 coding sequence is TGTGCCAGCAGCTTAGTAGGGGTTGGGCAGTACTTC. It translates to CASSLVGVGQYF.

The chain has TRBV18 and TRBJ1-1; the match to TRBD1 covers 7 bases. The CDR3 consists of 14 residues. Germline trimming cut 3 bases from V and 4 bases from J; bases unmatched to any gene: 5. CDR1 and CDR2 (germline): KGHSH, LQKENI. The CDR3 sequence is CASSPLGQLTEAFF. The CDR3 DNA reads as TGTGCCAGCTCACCTTTGGGACAGCTCACTGAAGCTTTCTTT.